This is a list of T cell receptor beta chains from one sample in a study of blood T cell repertoires in COVID-19. Clones were sequenced by immunoSEQ multiplex PCR, and TCRdb holds only the in-frame ones, with some missing. The sample lists 350,000 to 450,000 clones, less than 90% occurring once. Sequencing was done on a sample of PBMCs or T cells enriched from blood (not recorded which). Receptor source: a woman aged 50 to 65 who had recovered from COVID-19. Each CDR3 is given with its conserved first and last residue. Fields, in order: D gene, J gene, V gene, clone size, CDR3 DNA, CDR3 protein. The D gene is left open where the match is weak. Rows may omit the clone size; those that give it use once, few, many or a size class.

d_call: NA
j_call: TRBJ2-1
v_call: TRBV25-1
clone_size: NA
cdr3_nt: TGTGCCAGCAGTGTCGGGAGCTCCTACAATGAGCAGTTCTTC
cdr3_aa: CASSVGSSYNEQFF

d_call: NA
j_call: TRBJ1-6
v_call: TRBV5-6
clone_size: NA
cdr3_nt: TGTGCCAGCAGCTTAAACGGGGGGAATTCACCCCTCCACTTT
cdr3_aa: CASSLNGGNSPLHF

d_call: TRBD1
j_call: TRBJ1-6
v_call: TRBV7-2
clone_size: NA
cdr3_nt: TGTGCCAGCAGCGGATCTCACGGGACAGGTTTAAATTCACCCCTCCACTTT
cdr3_aa: CASSGSHGTGLNSPLHF

d_call: NA
j_call: TRBJ1-4
v_call: TRBV2
clone_size: once
cdr3_nt: TGTGCCAGCAGTGAATGGACAGAGGTCGGTGAAAAACTGTTTTTT
cdr3_aa: CASSEWTEVGEKLFF

d_call: NA
j_call: TRBJ1-6
v_call: TRBV6-6
clone_size: NA
cdr3_nt: TGTGCCAGCAGTTACGTGGGGGGCTCCTATAATTCACCCCTCCACTTT
cdr3_aa: CASSYVGGSYNSPLHF

d_call: TRBD1
j_call: TRBJ2-5
v_call: TRBV27
clone_size: NA
cdr3_nt: TGTGCCAGCAGTTGGGTCGGGACAGGGGGGTTCCAAGAGACCCAGTACTTC
cdr3_aa: CASSWVGTGGFQETQYF

d_call: NA
j_call: TRBJ2-6
v_call: TRBV5-4
clone_size: NA
cdr3_nt: TGTGCCAGCAGCTTACATGGGGGGGCCGCTGGGGCCAACGTCCTGACTTTC
cdr3_aa: CASSLHGGAAGANVLTF

d_call: TRBD1
j_call: TRBJ2-5
v_call: TRBV7-9
clone_size: NA
cdr3_nt: TGTGCCAGCAGCTCACTAGGACAGGGGCCGCCCCAGTACTTC
cdr3_aa: CASSSLGQGPPQYF

d_call: NA
j_call: TRBJ2-7
v_call: TRBV18
clone_size: NA
cdr3_nt: TGTGCCAGCTCACCACCAGGTCGGGGGTCCTACGAGCAGTACTTC
cdr3_aa: CASSPPGRGSYEQYF

d_call: TRBD1
j_call: TRBJ2-5
v_call: TRBV7-2
clone_size: NA
cdr3_nt: TGTGCCAGCAGCAGATTACAGGGGAAAGAGACCCAGTACTTC
cdr3_aa: CASSRLQGKETQYF

d_call: TRBD2
j_call: TRBJ2-3
v_call: TRBV24-1
clone_size: NA
cdr3_nt: TGTGCCACCAGTGATCCGGGAGCGGGAGGGATGGATACGCAGTATTTT
cdr3_aa: CATSDPGAGGMDTQYF

d_call: NA
j_call: TRBJ1-1
v_call: TRBV2
clone_size: NA
cdr3_nt: TGTGCCAGCAGTGATGCCCTACCGCGCTCTTTCTTT
cdr3_aa: CASSDALPRSFF

d_call: TRBD1
j_call: TRBJ2-1
v_call: TRBV19
clone_size: NA
cdr3_nt: TGTGCCAGTAGTCATCAGGGGGCTACCCCTTACAATGAGCAGTTCTTC
cdr3_aa: CASSHQGATPYNEQFF

d_call: NA
j_call: TRBJ2-2
v_call: TRBV30
clone_size: NA
cdr3_nt: TGTGCCTGGACGTGGGGGGGCGTCAACACCGGGGAGCTGTTTTTT
cdr3_aa: CAWTWGGVNTGELFF

d_call: TRBD2
j_call: TRBJ2-1
v_call: TRBV10-3
clone_size: NA
cdr3_nt: TGTGCCATCAGTGGGGAAACTAGCGGGAGAGGCGATGAGCAGTTCTTC
cdr3_aa: CAISGETSGRGDEQFF

d_call: NA
j_call: TRBJ2-1
v_call: TRBV5-1
clone_size: NA
cdr3_nt: TGCGCCAGCAGCTTGGCCAGCGGGCGGAATGAGCAGTTCTTC
cdr3_aa: CASSLASGRNEQFF

d_call: TRBD1
j_call: TRBJ1-1
v_call: TRBV7-3
clone_size: NA
cdr3_nt: TGTGCCAGCAGCCGGAGACAGGGTGCTGAAGCTTTCTTT
cdr3_aa: CASSRRQGAEAFF

d_call: TRBD1
j_call: TRBJ1-2
v_call: TRBV5-1
clone_size: NA
cdr3_nt: TGCGCCAGCAGCTTGGACCCGACAGGGAACTATGGCTACACCTTC
cdr3_aa: CASSLDPTGNYGYTF

d_call: TRBD1
j_call: TRBJ1-2
v_call: TRBV27
clone_size: NA
cdr3_nt: TGTGCCAGCAGTTCCCGCAGCGGGACAGGGGAAGGCTACACCTTC
cdr3_aa: CASSSRSGTGEGYTF

d_call: TRBD1
j_call: TRBJ2-4
v_call: TRBV11-2
clone_size: NA
cdr3_nt: TGTGCCAGCAGTTCCGGGACAGCTCCCACCATTCAGTACTTC
cdr3_aa: CASSSGTAPTIQYF

d_call: NA
j_call: TRBJ1-5
v_call: TRBV5-1
clone_size: NA
cdr3_nt: TGCGCCAGCAGCTTGACAGGGAATCAGCCCCAGCATTTT
cdr3_aa: CASSLTGNQPQHF

d_call: NA
j_call: TRBJ1-3
v_call: TRBV7-8
clone_size: NA
cdr3_nt: TGTGCCAGCAGCTTAGGGGCCCGCTCGAGCTCTGGAAACACCATATATTTT
cdr3_aa: CASSLGARSSSGNTIYF

d_call: NA
j_call: TRBJ1-2
v_call: TRBV18
clone_size: NA
cdr3_nt: TGTGCCAGCTCACCAATCGATACAGGGTCGGAAGGCTACACCTTC
cdr3_aa: CASSPIDTGSEGYTF

d_call: NA
j_call: TRBJ1-5
v_call: TRBV7-2
clone_size: once
cdr3_nt: TGTGCCAGCAGCTTAATGTTTCAAAGCAATCAGCCCCAGCATTTT
cdr3_aa: CASSLMFQSNQPQHF

d_call: NA
j_call: TRBJ1-4
v_call: TRBV30
clone_size: few
cdr3_nt: TGTGCCTGGAGTATCAGGGCAACTAATGAAAAACTGTTTTTT
cdr3_aa: CAWSIRATNEKLFF

d_call: TRBD1
j_call: TRBJ2-2
v_call: TRBV7-3
clone_size: NA
cdr3_nt: TGTGCCAGCAGCGACCCTTTTGGACAGGGCACCGGGGAGCTGTTTTTT
cdr3_aa: CASSDPFGQGTGELFF